Below are 16 T cell receptor beta chains sequenced from a single sample in a study of early T cells in non-severe SARS-CoV-2 infection. TCRdb used MiXCR to reprocess the 5' RACE reads, holding one entry per CDR3 protein. Of tens of thousands of distinct CDR3 sequences listed, less than 15% are singletons. The sequencing sample was made of whole blood. The source of these receptors is an adult who was a healthcare worker with PCR-confirmed SARS-CoV-2 infection or an uninfected control (not recorded which).

This clonotype was counted a few times. The chain has TRBV7-2 and TRBJ2-1, with D possibly TRBD2 on 6 matching bases. Trimming removed 2 bases at V and 0 bases at J, with 17 bases between. This CDR3 comprises 18 residues. The V gene's germline CDR1 is SGHTA and CDR2 FQGNSA. The CDR3 DNA is TGTGCCAGCAGCTTAAAATGGGCTAGCGCTAGCTCCTACAATGAGCAGTTCTTC. Residues: CASSLKWASASSYNEQFF.

The sample holds many counts of this clonotype. This chain joins TRBV12-3 or TRBV12-4 and TRBJ2-5, with D unclear. This CDR3 has 15 amino acids. Trimming shortened V by 6 bases and J by 4 bases, and 18 bases separated the two germline ends. CDR3 coding DNA: TGTGCCAGCAGCTCACCTCGGGCCGGCCGAGAGACCCAGTACTTC. Translated: CASSSPRAGRETQYF.

This clonotype was picked up a small number of times. The rearrangement links TRBV7-9 to TRBJ2-2, with TRBD1 identical over 8 bases. Germline CDR1 reads SEHNR; CDR2 reads FQNEAQ (reference sequence). V shed 5 bases and J 6 bases; nucleotides not matched to a gene: 8. The CDR3 spans 15 residues. The CDR3 DNA sequence: TGTGCCAGCAGCGGGGGACAGGTGGTTTCCGGGGAGCTGTTTTTT. It yields the protein CASSGGQVVSGELFF.

The chain employs TRBV11-2 and TRBJ2-3, with D possibly called TRBD1 or TRBD2 (5 bases each). CDR3 length: 15 residues. V was cut by 3 bases and J by 0 bases, with 10 bases left in between. CDR1 and CDR2 (germline): SGHAT, FQNNGV. The CDR3 sequence is CASSFHGGSTDTQYF. CDR3 in DNA: TGTGCCAGCAGCTTCCATGGGGGTAGCACAGATACGCAGTATTTT.

Only a few counts were recorded for this clonotype. DNA for the CDR3: TGTGCCACGGCCACAGGCTACAATGAGCAGTTCTTC. Protein product: CATATGYNEQFF. J is TRBJ2-1 and V is TRBV10-3; D may be TRBD1 (5 bases). Germline lookup yields CDR1 ENHRY and CDR2 SYGVKD. CDR3 length: 12 residues. Trimming pared 10 bases from V and 3 bases from J, leaving 10 bases between.

In this sample, this clonotype turned up many times. This chain joins TRBV18 and TRBJ1-2; 7 bases are a match to TRBD1. CDR1 is KGHSH and CDR2 is LQKENI in the germline V gene. V dropped 2 bases and J dropped 6; count of bases not matched to a gene: 12. The CDR3 consists of 16 residues. CDR3 in amino acids: CASSPEQGSGIHGYTF. CDR3 in DNA: TGTGCCAGCTCACCAGAACAGGGGTCGGGTATCCATGGCTACACCTTC.

In the case of this clonotype: This sequence may be a read error, since a much larger clone differs from it by one base. V usage is TRBV4-2 and J usage is TRBJ1-1, with D perhaps matching TRBD1 (5 bases). V was shortened by 4 bases and J by 2 bases, with 14 bases between the two germline ends. CDR1 and CDR2 (germline): LGHNA, YNFKEQ. The CDR3 totals 15 residues. For the CDR3, the DNA is TGTGCCAGCAGCCCTTCTTGGGGGATAAACACTGAAGCTTTCTTT. Its translation: CASSPSWGINTEAFF.

This clonotype was detected many times. J is TRBJ2-1 and V is TRBV11-2, with TRBD2 as a possible D gene (6 bases). The CDR3 covers 15 residues. Trimming removed 1 base at V and 4 bases at J, with 11 bases between. Germline assignment: CDR1 SGHAT and CDR2 FQNNGV. The CDR3 reads CASSLVAVIYNEQFF. The CDR3 bases are TGTGCCAGCAGCTTAGTAGCGGTAATTTACAATGAGCAGTTCTTC.

The CDR3 loop is CASSRGTGGDEKLFF. The CDR3 region has the DNA TGTGCCAGCTCCCGAGGGACAGGGGGCGATGAAAAACTGTTTTTT. The V gene is TRBV18, the J gene TRBJ1-4, with 12 bases identical to TRBD1. With 6 bases clipped from V and 6 bases from J, the junction kept 5 bases outside the gene matches. Germline V gene sequence: CDR1 KGHSH, CDR2 LQKENI. This CDR3 spans 15 amino acids.

This clonotype was recorded many times. The chain is built from TRBV7-3 and TRBJ2-1; possible D gene TRBD2, 6 bases. CDR3 length: 15 amino acids. In germline, CDR1 is SGHTA, CDR2 FQGTGA. V shed 1 base and J shed 6 bases, with 13 bases lying between them. Here the CDR3 DNA reads TGTGCCAGCAGCTTAAAGTTCGGGGGAGTCAATGAGCAGTTCTTC. Amino acids: CASSLKFGGVNEQFF.

This clonotype was seen repeatedly, ten times or more. DNA of the CDR3: TGCAGCGTTGAAGATCGAGGCAGGGGGGCTGGGGCCAACGTCCTGACTTTC. It translates to CSVEDRGRGAGANVLTF. The V gene is TRBV29-1, the J gene TRBJ2-6; tentative D call: TRBD1 (7 bases). The CDR3 spans 17 residues. The V and J ends lost 0 bases and 2 bases respectively, with 14 bases between them. Germline values: CDR1 SQVTM, CDR2 ANQGSEA.

This clonotype has only a few counts. The chain carries TRBV5-4 and TRBJ2-6, with 7 positions matching TRBD2. This CDR3 region has 18 residues. Trimming at V came to 0 bases and at J to 1 base, leaving 7 bases not matched to a gene. CDR1 is SGHNT and CDR2 is YYREEE in the germline V gene (reference sequence). This CDR3 is CASSLGSGIGSGANVLTF. The CDR3 bases are TGTGCCAGCAGCTTGGGGAGCGGGATAGGATCTGGGGCCAACGTCCTGACTTTC.

V gene TRBV20-1 combines with J gene TRBJ2-4; 7 bases are shared with TRBD1. The ends lost 6 bases at V and 6 bases at J; junction bases unmatched: 2. CDR1 and CDR2 from the germline V gene are DFQATT and SNEGSKA (reference sequence). This CDR3 is 11 amino acids long. The DNA of the CDR3 is TGCAGTGCGAGGACAGGAAACATTCAGTACTTC. Translation gives CSARTGNIQYF.

In its sample, this clonotype ranks as medium-sized. V and J are TRBV7-2 and TRBJ2-1; no clear D gene. From germline, CDR1 is SGHTA and CDR2 FQGNSA. The CDR3 loop spans 13 amino acids. V dropped 3 bases and J dropped 10 bases, with 13 bases sitting between them. CDR3 bases: TGTGCCAGCAGCTTTCAGGCTGGCAACGAGCAGTTCTTC. Its translation is CASSFQAGNEQFF.

This sequence joins TRBV29-1 and TRBJ2-1; 7 nucleotides line up with TRBD2. The CDR3 covers 11 residues. The ends lost 2 bases at V and 16 bases at J; junction bases unmatched: 8. Germline values: CDR1 SQVTM, CDR2 ANQGSEA. CDR3 nucleotides: TGCAGCGTTGAAAGCGGCGGGAGAAACTTCTTC. Translating gives CSVESGGRNFF.

On this clonotype itself: One junction end does not reproduce the germline sequence, and a read error may be involved. The gene calls are TRBV7-2 and TRBJ1-2, with no clear D. Germline V gene sequence: CDR1 SGHTA, CDR2 FQGNSA. The length of the CDR3 is 12 residues. The CDR3 DNA is TGTGTCAGCAGCCTTGACGGCTATGGCTACACCTTC. Amino acid sequence: CVSSLDGYGYTF.